Presented here are 16 T cell receptor beta chains from one specimen sequenced in a study of T cells in localized non-small cell lung cancer. Measured with immunoSEQ multiplex PCR; TCRdb has only the in-frame clones, and not every one. The repertoire holds about 82,000 clones, with over 70% as singletons. Sample: PBMCs, taken before any cancer treatment. These receptors came from a man aged 40-75 years with stage II squamous cell lung carcinoma.

The rearrangement joins TRBV7-6 to TRBJ1-2, with D unclear. The CDR3 is 11 amino acids. Germline V lookup: CDR1 SGHVS, CDR2 FNYEAQ. V lost 5 bases to trimming and J lost 7 bases, with 8 bases between them. The chain's CDR3 is CASSRYGGYTF. CDR3 nucleotide sequence: TGTGCCAGCAGCCGCTACGGTGGCTACACCTTC.

The chain is built from TRBV6-5 and TRBJ1-2, with D tentatively TRBD1 (5 bases). CDR1 MNHEY and CDR2 SVGAGI come from the germline V gene. V lost 5 bases to trimming and J lost 2 bases, with 9 bases between them. This CDR3 has 13 amino acids. The CDR3 loop reads CASSTTDNYGYTF. The CDR3 nucleotides are TGTGCCAGCAGTACGACAGACAACTATGGCTACACCTTC.

This clone was found once. V usage is TRBV27 and J usage is TRBJ1-6, with D possibly being TRBD1 (6 bases). The CDR3 totals 15 residues. The germline V gene encodes CDR1 MNHEY and CDR2 SMNVEV (reference sequence). Trimming removed 5 bases from V and 8 bases from J, with 16 bases in between. CDR3 sequence reads: CASSIYSGGHSPLHF. In DNA, the CDR3 is TGTGCCAGCAGTATATATTCGGGGGGGCATTCACCCCTCCACTTT.

The chain has TRBV7-9 and TRBJ2-7; no definite D call. The length of the CDR3 is 11 residues. V was pared by 5 bases and J by 6 bases, with 8 bases between. Germline V CDR1 and CDR2: SEHNR, FQNEAQ (reference sequence). The CDR3 nucleotides are TGTGCCAGCAGCACCATCTTCGAGCAGTACTTC. It translates to CASSTIFEQYF.

The V call is TRBV13, the J call TRBJ2-5, with 12 bases that match TRBD2. The CDR3 runs to 15 residues. Germline CDR1 PRHDT, CDR2 FYEKMQ (reference sequence). Unmatched junction bases numbered 7, after V lost 6 bases and J lost 5 bases. The CDR3 here is CASSSRTSGKETQYF. DNA of the CDR3: TGTGCCAGCAGTTCCCGGACTAGCGGGAAGGAGACCCAGTACTTC.

This chain links TRBV19 with TRBJ1-1, with TRBD1 as a possible D gene (5 bases). CDR3 length: 13 residues. V was cut by 9 bases and J by 6 bases, with 17 bases left in between. Germline V lookup: CDR1 LNHDA, CDR2 SQIVND (reference sequence). The CDR3 is CASLEVGESEAFF. In DNA, the CDR3 is TGTGCCAGCCTCGAGGTGGGGGAATCTGAAGCTTTCTTT.

The count of this clone is one. CDR3 DNA: TGTGCCAGCAGTCTGGGGACTAGCGGGGACAATGAGCAGTTCTTC. It codes for CASSLGTSGDNEQFF. V gene TRBV27 combines with J gene TRBJ2-1; 13 bases agree with TRBD2. Trimming took 5 bases from V and 5 from J; bases not matched to a gene: 3. CDR3 length: 15 amino acids. Germline-derived CDR1 and CDR2 are MNHEY and SMNVEV (reference sequence).

Note on this clone: An end of the junction does not agree with germline; a read error may underlie this. The V gene is TRBV7-8, the J gene TRBJ2-4, with D perhaps matching TRBD2 (5 bases). The germline gives CDR1 SGHVS, CDR2 FQNEAQ. This CDR3 is built from 11 residues. The CDR3 DNA follows: TGTGCCAGCAGCTTAGGAGGGCTCAAGATCTTC. Protein sequence: CASSLGGLKIF.

This clone has only a few counts. The J gene is TRBJ2-5, the V gene TRBV6-5; 10 nucleotides agree with TRBD1. V lost 6 bases and J lost 2; bases outside the gene matches: 6. The CDR3 length is 15 residues. Germline V gives CDR1 MNHEY, CDR2 SVGAGI. This chain's CDR3 is CASSRGQGLQETQYF. Written as DNA, the CDR3 is TGTGCCAGCAGCCGGGGACAGGGGTTGCAAGAGACCCAGTACTTC.

The chain combines TRBV6-4 with TRBJ2-7; perhaps TRBD1 as D (5 bases). Trimming removed 4 bases at V and 3 bases at J, with 13 bases between. The germline gives CDR1 MRHNA, CDR2 SNTAGT. The CDR3 is made up of 14 amino acids. The CDR3 coding sequence is TGTGCCAGCAGTGCCGAGACAGCCCTCTACGAGCAGTACTTC. It is translated as CASSAETALYEQYF.

The chain uses TRBV9 and TRBJ2-7, with 7 bases that match TRBD1. J was trimmed by 3 bases and V by 4 bases; bases with no gene match: 10. Germline V CDR1 and CDR2: SGDLS, YYNGEE. This CDR3 has 15 residues. CDR3 coding DNA: TGTGCCAGCAGCACCCAGGGAGACAGGGACTACGAGCAGTACTTC. Residues: CASSTQGDRDYEQYF.

J is TRBJ1-5 and V is TRBV19; TRBD1 is a possible D gene (5 bases). Germline loops: CDR1 LNHDA, CDR2 SQIVND (reference sequence). V was cut by 6 bases and J by 3 bases, with 9 bases left in between. This CDR3 comprises 13 residues. CDR3 residues: CASRGVPNQPQHF. The CDR3 DNA reads as TGTGCCAGTAGAGGGGTTCCCAATCAGCCCCAGCATTTT.

This chain joins TRBV28 and TRBJ1-1; D possibly corresponds to TRBD1 (5 bases). The CDR3 totals 14 residues. The V end was cut by 5 bases, the J end by 4 bases, with 14 bases between. Germline V gene data show CDR1 as MDHEN and CDR2 as SYDVKM. The CDR3 bases are TGTGCCAGCAGTGGGGGAGGGCGGCTCACTGAAGCTTTCTTT. This gives the protein CASSGGGRLTEAFF.

The chain couples TRBV21-1 to TRBJ2-3; TRBD2, as called in the table, went unchecked against the DNA. TRBV21-1 constitutes a pseudogene. The CDR3 covers 14 residues. The CDR3 bases are TGTGCCAGCAGCCTCCTAGCGGGAGAGACTACGCAGTATTTT. This encodes CASSLLAGETTQYF.

About this clone: The same CDR3 is also encoded by other DNA sequences in this sample. The chain couples TRBV27 to TRBJ2-5; the match to TRBD2 covers 10 bases. The V and J ends lost 2 bases and 5 bases, in that order; junction bases with no gene match: 2. Germline V lookup: CDR1 MNHEY, CDR2 SMNVEV (reference sequence). CDR3 length equals 14 residues. DNA of the CDR3: TGTGCCAGCAGTTTACTAGCGGGAGTGGAGACCCAGTACTTC. This sequence encodes CASSLLAGVETQYF.

The genes are TRBV18 and TRBJ1-1, with D perhaps matching TRBD1 (5 bases). Trimming pared 3 bases from V and 4 bases from J, leaving 9 bases between. CDR3 length equals 13 residues. The V gene's germline CDR1 is KGHSH and CDR2 LQKENI. CDR3 loop: CASSPAGTTEAFF. CDR3 nucleotides: TGTGCCAGCTCACCGGCCGGGACCACTGAAGCTTTCTTT.